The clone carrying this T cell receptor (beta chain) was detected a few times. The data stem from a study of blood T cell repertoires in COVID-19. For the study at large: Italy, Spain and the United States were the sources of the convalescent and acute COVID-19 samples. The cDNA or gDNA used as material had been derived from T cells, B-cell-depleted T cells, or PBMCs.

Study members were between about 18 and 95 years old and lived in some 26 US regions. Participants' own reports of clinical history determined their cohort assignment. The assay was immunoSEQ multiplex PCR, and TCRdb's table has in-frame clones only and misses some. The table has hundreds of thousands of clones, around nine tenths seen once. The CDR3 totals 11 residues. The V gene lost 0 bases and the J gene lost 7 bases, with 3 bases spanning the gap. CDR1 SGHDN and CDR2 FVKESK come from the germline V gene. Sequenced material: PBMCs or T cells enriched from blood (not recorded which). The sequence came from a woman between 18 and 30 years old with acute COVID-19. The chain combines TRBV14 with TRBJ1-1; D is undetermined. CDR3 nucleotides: TGTGCCAGCAGCCAAGACATTGAAGCTTTCTTT. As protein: CASSQDIEAFF.